The table lists the clone carrying this TCR beta chain with a few counts. This sample stems from a study of identifying expanded T cells in peripheral blood. Trimming shortened V by 0 bases and J by 7 bases, and 13 bases separated the two germline ends. The length of the CDR3 is 16 residues. Germline values: CDR1 KGHSH, CDR2 LQKENI. Assay used: immunoSEQ multiplex PCR; TCRdb lists only in-frame clones, some missing. Among about 100,000 clones, approximately 88% were seen once, and the ten largest hold just over 5.5%. The TCR sequence derives from a person between 18 and 75 years old in good health. The chain has TRBV18 and TRBJ1-6, with D tentatively TRBD1 (5 bases). What was sequenced was blood. CDR3 coding DNA: TGTGCCAGCTCACCACCATTTCAGGGAGGCAATTCACCCCTCCACTTT. As protein: CASSPPFQGGNSPLHF.